Listed below are T cell receptor beta chains from one sample, sequenced in a study of beta chain features in type 1 diabetes. The table came from immunoSEQ multiplex PCR; TCRdb's copy has only in-frame clones and leaves some out. Of around 150,000 clones detected, about 7.3% appear once; the ten largest clones hold 0.65%. Sequencing was carried out using central memory CD4+ T cells from blood. These receptors were taken from a man younger than 35 in good health. Each CDR3 is given with its conserved first and last residue. The D gene is left open where the match is weak. Rows give clone size only sometimes, using once, few, many, or a class for an expanded clone.

v_gene	d_gene	j_gene	abundance	CDR3nt	CDR3aa
TRBV30	TRBD2	TRBJ2-3	many	TGTGCCTGGAGGACTAGCGGGATCACAGATACGCAGTATTTT	CAWRTSGITDTQYF
TRBV30	.	TRBJ1-2	.	TGTGCCTGGAGTGTATGGGCGGGGACCGATGGCTACACCTTC	CAWSVWAGTDGYTF
TRBV18	TRBD1	TRBJ2-7	many	TGTGCCAGCTCAGTTGGACAGGCGTCCTACGAGCAGTACTTC	CASSVGQASYEQYF
TRBV5-1	.	TRBJ1-2	few	TGCGCCAGCAGCTTGTCACCAGAGGGTGGCTACACCTTC	CASSLSPEGGYTF
TRBV7-9	TRBD1	TRBJ2-3	many	TGTGCCAGCAGCCAAACAGGGGGCACAGATACGCAGTATTTT	CASSQTGGTDTQYF
TRBV5-1	TRBD2	TRBJ2-1	.	TGCGCCAGCAGCCCCAGTCCTAGCGGGAGTGCATGGAATGAGCAGTTCTTC	CASSPSPSGSAWNEQFF
TRBV15	TRBD1	TRBJ1-2	few	TGTGCCACCAGCAGACCGCGACAGGGTATCTATGGCTACACCTTC	CATSRPRQGIYGYTF
TRBV5-1	TRBD2	TRBJ2-3	many	TGCGCCAGCAGCCCGGGACTAGCGGGGGACACAGATACGCAGTATTTT	CASSPGLAGDTDTQYF
TRBV6-7	.	TRBJ2-3	few	TGTGCCAGCAGCCCCGACCCCGACTCTACCTACACAGATACGCAGTATTTT	CASSPDPDSTYTDTQYF
TRBV30	.	TRBJ1-5	.	TGTGCCTGGAGGAGTAGTGGGGCCAGGTTATTAAGCAATCAGCCCCAGCATTTT	CAWRSSGARLLSNQPQHF
TRBV6-5	TRBD1	TRBJ2-3	.	TGTGCCAGCAGTTCGGACAGGGGGCATGGCACAGATACGCAGTATTTT	CASSSDRGHGTDTQYF
TRBV29-1	.	TRBJ2-1	few	TGCAGCGTTACGGTTAGCGCGTACAATGAGCAGTTCTTC	CSVTVSAYNEQFF
TRBV29-1	.	TRBJ2-1	.	TGCAGCGCTTTGGTGCGATACAATGAGCAGTTCTTC	CSALVRYNEQFF
TRBV10-3	.	TRBJ2-5	many	TGTGCCATCAGTGAGTCGATGTCGGTCACCAGGGAGACCCAGTACTTC	CAISESMSVTRETQYF
TRBV9	.	TRBJ2-4	few	TGTGCCAGCAGCGTAGGATGGGGGCCCAAAAACATTCAGTACTTC	CASSVGWGPKNIQYF
TRBV5-1	.	TRBJ1-4	.	TGCGCCAGCAGCTTGGAGGGGGATGCAACTAATGAAAAACTGTTTTTT	CASSLEGDATNEKLFF
TRBV15	TRBD1	TRBJ1-1	.	TGTGCCACCAGCAGAGCTCCGACAGGGCGGGTAACTGAAGCTTTCTTT	CATSRAPTGRVTEAFF
TRBV6-1	TRBD1	TRBJ1-6	.	TGTGCCAGCATTGAATGGGTACAGGGGACTTCACCCCTCCACTTT	CASIEWVQGTSPLHF
TRBV30	.	TRBJ2-5	.	TGTGCCTCAACCTCATTGGGGGCAAGTCACCAAGAGACCCAGTACTTC	CASTSLGASHQETQYF
TRBV7-2	.	TRBJ1-1	.	TGTGCCAGCAGCTTAGGAGGGACTTTTACTGAAGCTTTCTTT	CASSLGGTFTEAFF
TRBV6-1	.	TRBJ1-1	.	TGTGCCAGCAGAGACGGGGGAGGACGAAACACTGAAGCTTTCTTT	CASRDGGGRNTEAFF
TRBV18	TRBD1	TRBJ1-2	few	TGTGCCAGCTCACCACTCCCAGGGGGCAGCTTCGGCTACACCTTC	CASSPLPGGSFGYTF
TRBV13	.	TRBJ1-2	many	TGTGCCAGCAGCCTAACGGACCGACTCCAGGGTGGCTACACCTTC	CASSLTDRLQGGYTF
TRBV29-1	TRBD1	TRBJ2-7	.	TGCAGCGTTGAACCGGACAGGAACCACGAGCAGTACTTC	CSVEPDRNHEQYF
TRBV15	.	TRBJ1-1	many	TGTGCCACCAGCAGAGATGGGGGGACTGAAGCTTTCTTT	CATSRDGGTEAFF
TRBV7-9	.	TRBJ2-3	many	TGTGCCAGCAGTGGGACTGGCGATACGCAGTATTTT	CASSGTGDTQYF
TRBV7-2	TRBD2	TRBJ2-2	.	TGTGCCAGCAGCACAACCGGGGGGACCGGGGAGCTGTTTTTT	CASSTTGGTGELFF
TRBV5-1	.	TRBJ1-5	few	TGCGCCAGCAGCCCCCAACCCCATGGAGGTAGAAATCAGCCCCAGCATTTT	CASSPQPHGGRNQPQHF
TRBV30	TRBD1	TRBJ1-6	.	TGTGCCTGGGAACCGGGACAGGGGAATTCCTATAATTCACCCCTCCACTTT	CAWEPGQGNSYNSPLHF
TRBV9	TRBD2	TRBJ2-3	few	TGTGCCAGCAGCGTGATAGCGGGAGATTTGACAGATACGCAGTATTTT	CASSVIAGDLTDTQYF
TRBV27	TRBD1	TRBJ1-5	few	TGTGCCAGCAGTCCCGGACAGGGTCGGCAGCCCCAGCATTTT	CASSPGQGRQPQHF
TRBV7-3	TRBD2	TRBJ2-1	few	TGTGCCAGCAGCTCCTCCTTACGGGGGGGTATGAGTGAGCAGTTCTTC	CASSSSLRGGMSEQFF
TRBV7-6	.	TRBJ2-2	.	TGTGCCAGCAGCCCTGGGACTCCCCCCGGGGAGCTGTTTTTT	CASSPGTPPGELFF
TRBV14	.	TRBJ2-3	many	TGTGCCAGCAGCCAGGATAGCGGAGCTAGCACAGATACGCAGTATTTT	CASSQDSGASTDTQYF
TRBV7-2	.	TRBJ1-5	few	TGTGCCAGCAGCTTCGGTCCCATTAGCAATCAGCCCCAGCATTTT	CASSFGPISNQPQHF
TRBV30	.	TRBJ1-2	few	TGTGCCTGGAGGGGGAGGGAAAGGAATGGCTACACCTTC	CAWRGRERNGYTF
TRBV7-2	.	TRBJ2-1	few	TGTGCCAGCAGCTCTCGGGGTGGTGAGCAGTTCTTC	CASSSRGGEQFF
TRBV7-9	.	TRBJ2-2	.	TGTGCCAGCAGCTTACTCAGAAACACCGGGGAGCTGTTTTTT	CASSLLRNTGELFF
TRBV7-2	.	TRBJ2-5	few	TGTGCCAGCAGCTTATATGGGGCCCAAGAGACCCAGTACTTC	CASSLYGAQETQYF
TRBV30	TRBD2	TRBJ2-1	many	TGTGCCTGGAGTGTACGGCTAGCGGGGGCGTTCTTC	CAWSVRLAGAFF
TRBV28	.	TRBJ1-1	few	TGTGCCAGCAGTCTCCCTAGGACCAGGGGCACTGAAGCTTTCTTT	CASSLPRTRGTEAFF
TRBV30	.	TRBJ1-1	.	TGTGCCTGGAGCCAGGGGAGCCCTGAAGCTTTCTTT	CAWSQGSPEAFF
TRBV5-1	TRBD1	TRBJ2-5	few	TGCGCCAGCAGCTTGGAGCAGGGGGACGCTTCACAAGAGACCCAGTACTTC	CASSLEQGDASQETQYF
TRBV2	TRBD2	TRBJ2-1	.	TGTGCCAGCAGTCATAACCTAGCGGGAGCCGGCAATGAGCAGTTCTTC	CASSHNLAGAGNEQFF
TRBV30	TRBD1	TRBJ2-7	few	TGTGCCTGGAGCGGTGGACAGGGTAGAGCCTACGAGCAGTACTTC	CAWSGGQGRAYEQYF